This is a list of T cell receptor beta chains from one sample in a study of T cells in Graves' hyperthyroidism and ophthalmopathy. From the multiplex PCR reads, TCRdb called clonotypes with MiXCR, one entry per CDR3 protein. The data show around 600,000 distinct CDR3 sequences, over 12% seen once. Input material: blood. The source is a woman under 30 with Graves' ophthalmopathy. The CDR3 runs from the conserved cysteine through the conserved F or W. The D gene is left open where the match is weak. Not all rows give a size; the values are once, few, many and, for expanded clones, a class.

D gene: -; clone size: many; J gene: TRBJ2-7; V gene: TRBV28; CDR3 protein: CASNSRAYLYEQYF; CDR3 DNA: TGTGCCAGCAATTCCAGGGCCTACCTCTACGAGCAGTACTTC
D gene: TRBD1; clone size: -; J gene: TRBJ2-5; V gene: TRBV4-1; CDR3 protein: CASSQGYRGPQETQYF; CDR3 DNA: TGCGCCAGCAGCCAAGGTTACAGGGGGCCACAAGAGACCCAGTACTTC
D gene: -; clone size: few; J gene: TRBJ1-2; V gene: TRBV18; CDR3 protein: CASLLSADNYGYTF; CDR3 DNA: TGTGCCAGCTTACTATCCGCGGATAACTATGGCTACACCTTC
D gene: TRBD2; clone size: many; J gene: TRBJ2-5; V gene: TRBV24-1; CDR3 protein: CATSDLGTSGRARETQYF; CDR3 DNA: TGTGCCACCAGTGATTTGGGGACTAGCGGGAGGGCCAGAGAGACCCAGTACTTC
D gene: -; clone size: many; J gene: TRBJ2-7; V gene: TRBV20-1; CDR3 protein: CSATRDYEQYF; CDR3 DNA: TGCAGTGCTACCCGGGACTACGAGCAGTACTTC
D gene: TRBD1; clone size: -; J gene: TRBJ1-1; V gene: TRBV5-6; CDR3 protein: CASSLTGVVGLNTEAFF; CDR3 DNA: TGTGCCAGCAGCCTGACAGGGGTCGTAGGGTTGAACACTGAAGCTTTCTTT
D gene: -; clone size: many; J gene: TRBJ2-7; V gene: TRBV30; CDR3 protein: CAWTRQSIYEQYF; CDR3 DNA: TGTGCCTGGACCCGACAGTCCATCTACGAGCAGTACTTC
D gene: -; clone size: few; J gene: TRBJ1-4; V gene: TRBV27; CDR3 protein: CASRVGLYATNEKLFF; CDR3 DNA: TGTGCCAGCAGGGTGGGATTGTATGCAACTAATGAAAAACTGTTTTTT
D gene: TRBD2; clone size: many; J gene: TRBJ2-2; V gene: TRBV27; CDR3 protein: CASSQLAGVYTGELFF; CDR3 DNA: TGTGCCAGCAGCCAACTAGCGGGAGTTTACACCGGGGAGCTGTTTTTT
D gene: -; clone size: few; J gene: TRBJ1-1; V gene: TRBV6-2/TRBV6-3; CDR3 protein: CASSYRAHAFF; CDR3 DNA: TGTGCCAGCAGTTATAGGGCCCACGCTTTCTTT
D gene: TRBD2; clone size: few; J gene: TRBJ2-7; V gene: TRBV19; CDR3 protein: CASSLQIGLAYEQYF; CDR3 DNA: TGTGCCAGTAGTCTCCAGATCGGACTAGCCTACGAGCAGTACTTC
D gene: TRBD2; clone size: many; J gene: TRBJ2-5; V gene: TRBV11-3; CDR3 protein: CASSRGTSGRETQYF; CDR3 DNA: TGTGCCAGCAGCCGAGGGACTAGCGGGAGAGAGACCCAGTACTTC
D gene: TRBD1; clone size: -; J gene: TRBJ1-1; V gene: TRBV11-3; CDR3 protein: CASSLVGTGYTEAFF; CDR3 DNA: TGTGCCAGCAGCTTAGTAGGGACAGGTTACACTGAAGCTTTCTTT
D gene: -; clone size: once; J gene: TRBJ1-4; V gene: TRBV18; CDR3 protein: CASSPSSRPTWGEKLFF; CDR3 DNA: TGTGCCAGCTCACCGTCCTCGAGACCTACTTGGGGCGAAAAACTGTTTTTT
D gene: TRBD1; clone size: many; J gene: TRBJ1-2; V gene: TRBV3-1; CDR3 protein: CASSPRTGNGYTF; CDR3 DNA: TGTGCCAGCAGTCCCCGGACAGGGAATGGCTACACCTTC
D gene: -; clone size: many; J gene: TRBJ2-1; V gene: TRBV6-2/TRBV6-3; CDR3 protein: CASSYSETSPTSGEQFF; CDR3 DNA: TGTGCCAGCAGTTACTCGGAAACTAGTCCCACAAGCGGTGAGCAGTTCTTC
D gene: -; clone size: few; J gene: TRBJ1-1; V gene: TRBV18; CDR3 protein: CASSPRQQNTEAFF; CDR3 DNA: TGTGCCAGCTCACCGCGGCAGCAGAACACTGAAGCTTTCTTT
D gene: -; clone size: once; J gene: TRBJ2-1; V gene: TRBV5-6; CDR3 protein: CASNPTGSRSYNEQFF; CDR3 DNA: TGTGCCAGCAACCCAACCGGGAGCCGTTCCTACAATGAGCAGTTCTTC
D gene: -; clone size: few; J gene: TRBJ2-7; V gene: TRBV7-9; CDR3 protein: CASSSGLSEQYF; CDR3 DNA: TGTGCCAGCAGCTCAGGGTTAAGCGAGCAGTACTTC
D gene: TRBD1; clone size: -; J gene: TRBJ2-1; V gene: TRBV24-1; CDR3 protein: CATSDLGTGVYNEQFF; CDR3 DNA: TGTGCCACCAGTGATTTAGGAACAGGGGTCTACAATGAGCAGTTCTTC
D gene: TRBD1; clone size: many; J gene: TRBJ1-5; V gene: TRBV2; CDR3 protein: CASSVGQGISQPQHF; CDR3 DNA: TGTGCCAGCAGTGTAGGACAGGGGATCAGTCAGCCCCAGCATTTT
D gene: -; clone size: many; J gene: TRBJ2-3; V gene: TRBV15; CDR3 protein: CATSRARLVGTDTQYF; CDR3 DNA: TGTGCCACCAGCAGAGCCCGACTAGTAGGCACAGATACGCAGTATTTT
D gene: -; clone size: -; J gene: TRBJ1-3; V gene: TRBV18; CDR3 protein: CASSPDGSGNTIYF; CDR3 DNA: TGTGCCAGCTCACCGGACGGCTCTGGAAACACCATATATTTT
D gene: -; clone size: few; J gene: TRBJ1-1; V gene: TRBV24-1; CDR3 protein: CATSDSQGPNTEAFF; CDR3 DNA: TGTGCCACCAGTGATTCCCAGGGACCGAACACTGAAGCTTTCTTT
D gene: -; clone size: -; J gene: TRBJ2-5; V gene: TRBV6-1; CDR3 protein: CASSPISRGRETQYF; CDR3 DNA: TGTGCCAGCAGCCCTATATCCCGGGGGCGGGAGACCCAGTACTTC
D gene: -; clone size: -; J gene: TRBJ2-1; V gene: TRBV20-1; CDR3 protein: CSADADSYNEQFF; CDR3 DNA: TGCAGTGCTGATGCTGATTCCTACAATGAGCAGTTCTTC
D gene: TRBD2; clone size: many; J gene: TRBJ2-1; V gene: TRBV11-1; CDR3 protein: CASTLGTSRLNEQFF; CDR3 DNA: TGTGCCAGCACCCTCGGGACTAGCCGTTTGAATGAGCAGTTCTTC
D gene: TRBD2; clone size: many; J gene: TRBJ2-1; V gene: TRBV28; CDR3 protein: CASSYVLAGAYIEQFF; CDR3 DNA: TGTGCCAGCAGCTACGTACTAGCGGGAGCTTACATTGAGCAGTTCTTC
D gene: -; clone size: many; J gene: TRBJ1-5; V gene: TRBV11-2; CDR3 protein: CASSQLLARSSQPQHF; CDR3 DNA: TGTGCCAGCAGCCAACTACTCGCGAGGTCCTCCCAGCCCCAGCATTTT
D gene: -; clone size: many; J gene: TRBJ2-7; V gene: TRBV12-3/TRBV12-4; CDR3 protein: CASSPVWDLYEQYF; CDR3 DNA: TGTGCCAGCAGCCCCGTGTGGGACCTTTACGAGCAGTACTTC
D gene: -; clone size: few; J gene: TRBJ1-3; V gene: TRBV18; CDR3 protein: CASSPLKGSGNTIYF; CDR3 DNA: TGTGCCAGCTCACCTTTAAAGGGCTCTGGAAACACCATATATTTT
D gene: -; clone size: many; J gene: TRBJ1-5; V gene: TRBV3-1; CDR3 protein: CASSQGSGDQPQHF; CDR3 DNA: TGTGCCAGCAGCCAAGGCTCTGGGGACCAGCCCCAGCATTTT
D gene: TRBD1; clone size: many; J gene: TRBJ2-5; V gene: TRBV7-9; CDR3 protein: CASRNRTGTVQETQYF; CDR3 DNA: TGTGCCAGCAGGAACCGAACCGGGACAGTCCAAGAGACCCAGTACTTC
D gene: -; clone size: many; J gene: TRBJ2-2; V gene: TRBV30; CDR3 protein: CAWSKSGPASGELFF; CDR3 DNA: TGTGCCTGGAGTAAATCGGGACCGGCGAGCGGGGAGCTGTTTTTT
D gene: -; clone size: few; J gene: TRBJ2-4; V gene: TRBV5-1; CDR3 protein: CASSLGGVENIQYF; CDR3 DNA: TGCGCCAGCAGCTTGGGGGGTGTCGAAAACATTCAGTACTTC
D gene: TRBD1; clone size: few; J gene: TRBJ1-2; V gene: TRBV27; CDR3 protein: CASSSRTGGVWGYTF; CDR3 DNA: TGTGCCAGCAGTTCCAGGACAGGGGGTGTTTGGGGCTACACCTTC
D gene: TRBD1; clone size: -; J gene: TRBJ2-3; V gene: TRBV7-6; CDR3 protein: CASSFSTPGGGPSYF; CDR3 DNA: TGTGCCAGCAGCTTCTCCACCCCAGGGGGCGGGCCTTCGTATTTT
D gene: -; clone size: many; J gene: TRBJ1-1; V gene: TRBV12-3/TRBV12-4; CDR3 protein: CASSFLGVTEAFF; CDR3 DNA: TGTGCCAGCAGTTTCCTAGGGGTGACTGAAGCTTTCTTT
D gene: -; clone size: many; J gene: TRBJ1-1; V gene: TRBV11-2; CDR3 protein: CASSFRAEAFF; CDR3 DNA: TGTGCCAGCAGCTTTAGGGCTGAAGCTTTCTTT
D gene: TRBD1; clone size: -; J gene: TRBJ2-5; V gene: TRBV12-3/TRBV12-4; CDR3 protein: CASSYAGTGIPETQYF; CDR3 DNA: TGTGCCAGCAGTTACGCCGGGACAGGGATTCCAGAGACCCAGTACTTC
D gene: TRBD2; clone size: many; J gene: TRBJ2-7; V gene: TRBV4-1; CDR3 protein: CASSQVGGESSEQYF; CDR3 DNA: TGCGCCAGCAGCCAAGTGGGGGGGGAGTCTTCCGAGCAGTACTTC
D gene: -; clone size: -; J gene: TRBJ1-3; V gene: TRBV11-2; CDR3 protein: CASSLLRVGSDSGNTIYF; CDR3 DNA: TGTGCCAGCAGCTTATTGCGAGTCGGGTCTGACTCTGGAAACACCATATATTTT